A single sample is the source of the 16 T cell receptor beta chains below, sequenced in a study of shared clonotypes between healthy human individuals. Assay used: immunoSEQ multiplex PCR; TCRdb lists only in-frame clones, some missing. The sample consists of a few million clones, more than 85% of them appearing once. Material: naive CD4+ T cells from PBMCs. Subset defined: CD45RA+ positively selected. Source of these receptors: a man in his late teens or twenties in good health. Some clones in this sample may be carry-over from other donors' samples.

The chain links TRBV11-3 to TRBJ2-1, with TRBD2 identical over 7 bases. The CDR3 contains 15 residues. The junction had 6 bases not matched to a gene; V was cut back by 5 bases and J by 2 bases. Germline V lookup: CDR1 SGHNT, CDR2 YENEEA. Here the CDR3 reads CASSLSGEPYNEQFF. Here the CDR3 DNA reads TGTGCCAGCAGCCTCAGCGGGGAACCCTACAATGAGCAGTTCTTC.

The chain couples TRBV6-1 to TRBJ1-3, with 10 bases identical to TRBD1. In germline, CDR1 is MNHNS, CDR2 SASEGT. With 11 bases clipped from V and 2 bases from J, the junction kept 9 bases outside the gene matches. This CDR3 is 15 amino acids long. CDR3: CAGAIGQGAGNTIYF. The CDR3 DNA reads TGTGCCGGAGCCATAGGACAGGGGGCTGGAAACACCATATATTTT.

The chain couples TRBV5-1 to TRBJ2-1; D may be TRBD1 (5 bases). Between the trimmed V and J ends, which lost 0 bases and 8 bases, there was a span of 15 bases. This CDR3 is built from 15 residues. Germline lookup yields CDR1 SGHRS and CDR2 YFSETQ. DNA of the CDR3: TGCGCCAGCAGCTTGGTGGCTGGGGCCTTGGATGAGCAGTTCTTC. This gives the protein CASSLVAGALDEQFF.

This CDR3 reads CASSQAQGRNYEQYF. The CDR3, as DNA: TGCGCCAGCAGCCAAGCGCAGGGGAGGAACTACGAGCAGTACTTC. V is TRBV4-1 and J is TRBJ2-7; tentatively, D is TRBD1 or TRBD2 (6 bases each). With 1 base removed from V and 3 bases from J, the gap between germline ends came to 13 bases. The CDR3 is made up of 15 amino acids. Germline V gives CDR1 MGHRA, CDR2 YSYEKL.

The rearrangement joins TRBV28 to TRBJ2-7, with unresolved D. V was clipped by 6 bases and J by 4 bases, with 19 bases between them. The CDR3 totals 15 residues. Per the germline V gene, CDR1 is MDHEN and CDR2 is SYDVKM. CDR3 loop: CASSVPSSIPYEQYF. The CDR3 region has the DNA TGTGCCAGCAGCGTGCCCTCCTCAATCCCGTACGAGCAGTACTTC.

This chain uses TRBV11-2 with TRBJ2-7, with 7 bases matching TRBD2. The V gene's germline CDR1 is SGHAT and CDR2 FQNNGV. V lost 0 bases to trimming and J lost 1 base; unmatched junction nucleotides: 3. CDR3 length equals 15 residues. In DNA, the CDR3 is TGTGCCAGCAGCTTAGATCGGGGGGAGTCCTACGAGCAGTACTTC. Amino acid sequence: CASSLDRGESYEQYF.

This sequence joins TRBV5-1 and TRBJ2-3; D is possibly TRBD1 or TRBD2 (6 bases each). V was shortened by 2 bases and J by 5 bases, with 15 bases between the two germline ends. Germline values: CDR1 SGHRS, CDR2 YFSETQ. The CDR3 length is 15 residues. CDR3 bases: TGCGCCAGCAGCTTCGGGGGCGGGCAAGAAGATACGCAGTATTTT. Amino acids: CASSFGGGQEDTQYF.

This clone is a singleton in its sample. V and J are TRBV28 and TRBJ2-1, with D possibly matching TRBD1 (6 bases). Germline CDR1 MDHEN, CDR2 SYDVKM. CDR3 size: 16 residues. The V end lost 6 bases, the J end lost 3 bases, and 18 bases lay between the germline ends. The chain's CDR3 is CASRGGRRKDYNEQFF. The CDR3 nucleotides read TGTGCCAGCAGAGGGGGAAGGCGGAAGGACTACAATGAGCAGTTCTTC.

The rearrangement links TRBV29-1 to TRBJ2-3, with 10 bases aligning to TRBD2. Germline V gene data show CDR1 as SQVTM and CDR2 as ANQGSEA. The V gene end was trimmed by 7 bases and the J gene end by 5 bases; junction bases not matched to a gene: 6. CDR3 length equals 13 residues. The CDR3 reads CSAQREGGDTQYF. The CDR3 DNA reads TGCAGCGCACAGCGGGAGGGCGGAGATACGCAGTATTTT.

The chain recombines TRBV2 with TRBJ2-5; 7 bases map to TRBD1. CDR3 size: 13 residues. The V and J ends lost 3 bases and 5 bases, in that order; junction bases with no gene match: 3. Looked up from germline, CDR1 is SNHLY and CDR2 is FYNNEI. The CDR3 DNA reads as TGTGCCAGCAGTGACGACAGGGTTGAGACCCAGTACTTC. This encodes CASSDDRVETQYF.

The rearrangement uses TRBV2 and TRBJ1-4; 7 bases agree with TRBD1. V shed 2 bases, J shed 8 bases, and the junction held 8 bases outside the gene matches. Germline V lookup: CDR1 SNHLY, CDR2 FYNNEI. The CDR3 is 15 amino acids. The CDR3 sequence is CASSEQGGRDEKLFF. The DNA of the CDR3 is TGTGCCAGCAGTGAACAGGGGGGGCGCGACGAAAAACTGTTTTTT.

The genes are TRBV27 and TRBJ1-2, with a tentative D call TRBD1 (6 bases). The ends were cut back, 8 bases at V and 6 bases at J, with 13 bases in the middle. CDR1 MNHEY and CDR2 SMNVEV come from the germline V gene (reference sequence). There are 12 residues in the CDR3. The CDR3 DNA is TGTGCCAGCGGGGGCAGGAATCATGGCTACACCTTC. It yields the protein CASGGRNHGYTF.

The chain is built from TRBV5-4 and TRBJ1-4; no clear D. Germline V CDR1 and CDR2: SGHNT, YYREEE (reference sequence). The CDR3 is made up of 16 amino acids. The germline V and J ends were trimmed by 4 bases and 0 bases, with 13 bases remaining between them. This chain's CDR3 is CASSPGRPSTNEKLFF. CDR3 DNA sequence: TGTGCCAGCAGCCCCGGGAGGCCCTCAACTAATGAAAAACTGTTTTTT.

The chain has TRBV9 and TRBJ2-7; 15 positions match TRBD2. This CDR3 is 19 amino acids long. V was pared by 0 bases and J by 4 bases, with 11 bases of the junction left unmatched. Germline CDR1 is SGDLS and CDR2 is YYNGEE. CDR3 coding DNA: TGTGCCAGCAGCGTAGCTGGTGGACTAGCGGGAGGGCCGGGTTACGAGCAGTACTTC. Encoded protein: CASSVAGGLAGGPGYEQYF.

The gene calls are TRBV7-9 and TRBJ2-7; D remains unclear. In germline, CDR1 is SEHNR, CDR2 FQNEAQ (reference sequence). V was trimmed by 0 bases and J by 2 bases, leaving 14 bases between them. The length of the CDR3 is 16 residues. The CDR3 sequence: CASSLAFRQEAYEQYF. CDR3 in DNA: TGTGCCAGCAGCTTAGCTTTCCGTCAGGAAGCCTACGAGCAGTACTTC.

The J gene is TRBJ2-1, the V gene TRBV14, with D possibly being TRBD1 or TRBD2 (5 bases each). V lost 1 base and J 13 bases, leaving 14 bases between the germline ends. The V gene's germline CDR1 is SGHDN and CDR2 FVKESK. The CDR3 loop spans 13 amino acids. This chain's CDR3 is CASSQGVWGRQFF. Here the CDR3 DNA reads TGTGCCAGCAGCCAAGGTGTGTGGGGACGCCAGTTCTTC. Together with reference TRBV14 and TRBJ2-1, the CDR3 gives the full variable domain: EAGVTQFPSHSVIEKGQTVTLRCDPISGHDNLYWYRRVMGKEIKFLLHFVKESKQDESGMPNNRFLAERTGGTYSTLKVQPAELEDSGVYFCASSQGVWGRQFFGPGTRLTVL.